The subject of this entry is one TCR beta chain. Germline CDR1 SGHVS, CDR2 FQNEAQ. This CDR3 is built from 15 residues. With V trimmed by 5 bases and J by 8 bases, 12 bases remained unmatched. The data were obtained in a study of blood T cell repertoires in COVID-19. Study background: Italy, Spain and the United States were the sources of the convalescent and acute COVID-19 samples.

The method was immunoSEQ multiplex PCR; TCRdb's version includes in-frame clones alone and lacks a portion of them. The sample includes 56,000 or so clones, 85% to 90% of them seen just once. The source of this sequence is a woman aged 60-70 years with COVID-19, enrolled during active disease. The chain uses TRBV7-8 and TRBJ2-1; TRBD2 agrees at 7 bases. Source material: peripheral blood. CDR3 nucleotide sequence: TGTGCCAGCAGCCATCGGGGGAGGGCCCCCTATGAGCAGTTCTTC. Translation gives CASSHRGRAPYEQFF.